The clone carrying this T cell receptor (beta chain) was recorded once. The target antigen is unknown. The sample belongs to a study of vaccination effects on CD4 cells after COVID-19. General study findings and limits: Infection- and vaccine-induced clones contracted markedly late after vaccination.

Investigators separated out CD4+ T cells once approximately 9 days of culture had passed. Trimming cost V 1 base and J 2 bases, with 9 bases left between them. The germline CDR1 and CDR2 sequences are SGHVS and FNYEAQ. This CDR3 has 15 amino acids. Here immunoSEQ multiplex PCR was the method, and the copy in TCRdb shows in-frame clones only, minus some. This sample yields fewer than 75,000 clones, of which approximately 80% are seen a single time; roughly 2% belongs to the top ten. Specimen: CD4+ T cells from PBMCs cultured without peptide, collected before COVID-19 vaccination. This receptor was taken from a human donor who received a COVID-19 vaccine. The rearrangement joins TRBV7-6 to TRBJ2-1, with D maybe TRBD2 (6 bases). The CDR3 region has the DNA TGTGCCAGCAGCTTAGTGGGGGGACCCTACAATGAGCAGTTCTTC. Its translation: CASSLVGGPYNEQFF.